The 15 T cell receptor beta chains given below trace back to one sample, sequenced in a study of response to subunit inactivated influenza vaccine. TCRdb analysed the RT-PCR reads with MiXCR anew, one entry per CDR3 protein. Of about 570,000 distinct CDR3 sequences in the sample, 12% were seen once. Material: PBMCs from blood, obtained on the day of vaccination. The receptors stem from a man in his forties or fifties who received an inactivated influenza vaccine.

This clonotype was detected only a few times. The chain uses TRBV29-1 and TRBJ2-5, with a tentative D call TRBD1 (6 bases). Germline V gene lookup returns CDR1 SQVTM and CDR2 ANQGSEA. The CDR3 contains 13 residues. Deletions cut 7 bases from V and 2 bases from J, with 14 bases between. The CDR3 DNA is TGCAGCGCCTCTTCAGGGGCTCAAGAGACCCAGTACTTC. Translating gives CSASSGAQETQYF.

The chain uses TRBV29-1 and TRBJ2-3; 8 bases are shared with TRBD2. This CDR3 comprises 15 residues. The ends lost 7 bases at V and 0 bases at J; junction bases unmatched: 9. Per the germline V gene, CDR1 is SQVTM and CDR2 is ANQGSEA. The DNA of the CDR3 is TGCAGCGCACATCCCGGGGGGGCTAGCACAGATACGCAGTATTTT. The encoded protein is CSAHPGGASTDTQYF.

This clonotype was counted ten times or more. The J gene is TRBJ2-2, the V gene TRBV10-1; TRBD2 is a possible D gene (5 bases). This CDR3 contains 14 residues. CDR1 is WNHNN and CDR2 is SYGVQD in the germline V gene (reference sequence). Trimming took 4 bases from V and 0 from J, leaving 6 bases between them. CDR3 in amino acids: CASSGGANTGELFF. CDR3 nucleotide sequence: TGCGCCAGCAGTGGGGGAGCGAACACCGGGGAGCTGTTTTTT.

This clonotype was detected a few times. The J gene is TRBJ2-3, the V gene TRBV5-1; a weak D match, TRBD2 (5 bases). The CDR3 consists of 14 residues. Germline-derived CDR1 and CDR2 are SGHRS and YFSETQ. Trimming stripped 2 bases from V and 2 bases from J, with 9 bases between. The CDR3 loop reads CASSLTRITDTQYF. CDR3 nucleotides: TGCGCCAGCAGCTTAACTAGGATCACAGATACGCAGTATTTT.

This clonotype was detected many times. The chain couples TRBV20-1 to TRBJ2-5, with 10 bases matching TRBD2. Germline CDR1 is DFQATT and CDR2 is SNEGSKA (reference sequence). CDR3 length equals 15 residues. V lost 6 bases, J lost 6 bases, and 13 bases stayed unmatched. The CDR3 here is CSAERASGSAKTQYF. Here the CDR3 DNA reads TGCAGTGCAGAGAGAGCTAGCGGGAGTGCGAAGACCCAGTACTTC.

This clonotype turned up a few times. The V gene is TRBV20-1, the J gene TRBJ2-2; a weak D match, TRBD2 (6 bases). The CDR3 consists of 15 residues. V lost 0 bases, J lost 7 bases, and 15 bases lay in between. Per the germline V gene, CDR1 is DFQATT and CDR2 is SNEGSKA (reference sequence). CDR3 amino acids: CSARDSAGINGELFF. CDR3 sequence (DNA): TGCAGTGCTAGAGATTCGGCGGGAATAAACGGGGAGCTGTTTTTT.

The gene calls are TRBV30 and TRBJ2-1, with 13 bases lining up with TRBD2. CDR1 and CDR2 from the germline V gene are GTSNPN and SVGIG (reference sequence). The CDR3 loop spans 14 amino acids. The CDR3 region has the DNA TGTGCGTCCACCAGGACTAGCGGGAGACTGGGGCAGTTCTTC. The encoded protein is CASTRTSGRLGQFF.

The sample holds a few counts of this clonotype. The chain joins TRBV28 to TRBJ2-1, with TRBD1 matching over 11 bases. Looked up from germline, CDR1 is MDHEN and CDR2 is SYDVKM. The CDR3 extends over 16 amino acids. V trimming: 4 bases; J trimming: 10 bases; junction bases outside the gene matches: 12. The CDR3 sequence is CASSYDLDRGRREQFF. DNA for the CDR3: TGTGCCAGCAGTTACGACCTGGACAGGGGGCGTAGGGAGCAGTTCTTC.

This clonotype has more than one count but fewer than ten. The rearrangement joins TRBV6-2 or TRBV6-3 to TRBJ2-4, with a tentative D call TRBD1 (6 bases). In germline, CDR1 is MNHEY, CDR2 SVGEGT. CDR3 length equals 13 residues. V was trimmed by 2 bases and J by 6 bases, leaving 8 bases between them. The CDR3 reads CASSYRGINIQYF. The CDR3 nucleotides read TGTGCCAGCAGTTACAGGGGGATAAACATTCAGTACTTC.

In its sample, this clonotype was seen many times. This rearrangement joins TRBV5-1 to TRBJ2-4; TRBD1 matches 8 bases. The CDR3 is made up of 16 amino acids. V lost 0 bases to trimming and J lost 9 bases; unmatched junction nucleotides: 11. Germline CDR1 SGHRS, CDR2 YFSETQ. The CDR3 reads CASSLGQGANHGIQYF. CDR3 sequence (DNA): TGCGCCAGCAGCTTGGGCCAGGGGGCAAATCACGGCATTCAGTACTTC.

The rearrangement uses TRBV28 and TRBJ2-3; 7 positions match TRBD1. The germline V gene encodes CDR1 MDHEN and CDR2 SYDVKM. Trimming at V came to 6 bases and at J to 6 bases, leaving 9 bases not matched to a gene. The CDR3 has 14 amino acids. This chain's CDR3 is CASRTTGARDTQYF. The CDR3 coding sequence is TGTGCCAGCAGGACTACAGGGGCTAGGGATACGCAGTATTTT.

This clonotype was recorded at least ten times. This chain links TRBV25-1 with TRBJ1-1, with D maybe TRBD1 (5 bases). Germline CDR1 and CDR2: MGHDK and SYGVNS. The CDR3 spans 13 residues. The V end was cut by 3 bases, the J end by 6 bases, with 11 bases between. CDR3 nucleotide sequence: TGTGCCAGCAGTGAGCCTGGGACGTCTGAAGCTTTCTTT. Translated, it gives CASSEPGTSEAFF. Full variable domain (rest looked up from reference TRBV25-1 and TRBJ1-1): EADIYQTPRYLVIGTGKKITLECSQTMGHDKMYWYQQDPGMELHLIHYSYGVNSTEKGDLSSESTVSRIRTEHFPLTLESARPSHTSQYLCASSEPGTSEAFFGQGTRLTVV.

This clonotype was seen more than once but under ten times. The CDR3 nucleotides read TGTGCCAGCAGCTTTGGGCTAGCGGGACGCCGTGGCGAGCAGTACTTC. The encoded protein is CASSFGLAGRRGEQYF. The J gene is TRBJ2-7, the V gene TRBV7-9; 9 bases line up with TRBD2. CDR3 size: 16 residues. Germline CDR1 SEHNR, CDR2 FQNEAQ (reference sequence). J was trimmed by 6 bases and V by 3 bases; bases with no gene match: 12.

This clonotype was seen at least ten times. The V call is TRBV12-3 or TRBV12-4, the J call TRBJ1-5, with D maybe TRBD1 (6 bases). V was cut by 6 bases and J by 0 bases, with 15 bases left in between. CDR3 length equals 16 residues. CDR3 protein: CASSQGQMGSNQPQHF. The CDR3, as DNA: TGTGCCAGCAGCCAAGGACAGATGGGTAGCAATCAGCCCCAGCATTTT.

A word on this clonotype: This may be a read error, as it is one base from a much larger clone. This chain connects TRBV7-9 to TRBJ2-1; D not certain. The V end was cut by 11 bases, the J end by 9 bases, with 23 bases between. Germline V gene sequence: CDR1 SEHNR, CDR2 FQNEAQ (reference sequence). The CDR3 sequence is 14 residues long. The CDR3 bases are TGTGCCTGCACCTCCTGGCGCGGTGTTACTGAGCAGTTCTTC. As protein: CACTSWRGVTEQFF.